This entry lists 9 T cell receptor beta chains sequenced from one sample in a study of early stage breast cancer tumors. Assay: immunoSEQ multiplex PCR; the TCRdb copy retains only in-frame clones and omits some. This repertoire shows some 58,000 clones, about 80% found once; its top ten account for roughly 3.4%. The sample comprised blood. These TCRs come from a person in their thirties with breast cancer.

The CDR3 loop is CASSPPAAVETQYF. The CDR3 DNA sequence: TGTGCCAGCTCACCACCGGCAGCTGTAGAGACCCAGTACTTC. The chain is built from TRBV18 and TRBJ2-5; D gene ambiguous. CDR3 length: 14 residues. The ends were cut back, 0 bases at V and 4 bases at J, with 9 bases in the middle. Germline V gene data show CDR1 as KGHSH and CDR2 as LQKENI.

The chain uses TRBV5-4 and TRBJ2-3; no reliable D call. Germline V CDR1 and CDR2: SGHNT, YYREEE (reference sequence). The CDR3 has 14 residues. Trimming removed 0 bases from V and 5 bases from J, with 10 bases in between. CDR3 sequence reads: CASSLGASVDTQYF. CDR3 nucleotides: TGTGCCAGCAGCTTGGGGGCTTCCGTAGATACGCAGTATTTT.

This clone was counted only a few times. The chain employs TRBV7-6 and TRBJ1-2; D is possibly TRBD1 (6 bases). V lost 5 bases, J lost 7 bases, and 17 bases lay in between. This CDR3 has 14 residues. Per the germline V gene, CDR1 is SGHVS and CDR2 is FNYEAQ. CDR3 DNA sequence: TGTGCCAGCAGCCCGGAGGGGGGGGCGCGTGGCTACACCTTC. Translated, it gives CASSPEGGARGYTF.

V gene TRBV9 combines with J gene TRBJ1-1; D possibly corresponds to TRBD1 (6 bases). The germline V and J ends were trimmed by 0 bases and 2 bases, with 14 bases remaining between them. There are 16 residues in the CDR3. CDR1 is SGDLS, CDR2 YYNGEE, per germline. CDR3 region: CASSVGPGAGNTEAFF. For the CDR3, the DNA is TGTGCCAGCAGCGTAGGTCCGGGGGCAGGAAACACTGAAGCTTTCTTT.

The CDR3 sequence is CASRPTGGAYTIYF. The CDR3 nucleotides read TGTGCCAGCAGGCCAACAGGGGGCGCTTACACCATATATTTT. J is TRBJ1-3 and V is TRBV6-6, with TRBD1 identical over 9 bases. In germline, CDR1 is MNHNY, CDR2 SVGAGI (reference sequence). The V segment lost 6 bases and the J segment 8 bases; nucleotides outside the gene matches: 8. The CDR3 runs to 14 residues.

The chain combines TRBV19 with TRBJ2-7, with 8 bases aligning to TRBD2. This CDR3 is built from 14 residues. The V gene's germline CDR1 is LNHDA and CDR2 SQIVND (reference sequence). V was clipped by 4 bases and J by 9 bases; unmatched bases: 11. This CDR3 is CASSSAGGNGGQYF. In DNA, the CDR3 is TGTGCCAGTAGTAGCGCGGGAGGCAATGGGGGGCAGTACTTC.

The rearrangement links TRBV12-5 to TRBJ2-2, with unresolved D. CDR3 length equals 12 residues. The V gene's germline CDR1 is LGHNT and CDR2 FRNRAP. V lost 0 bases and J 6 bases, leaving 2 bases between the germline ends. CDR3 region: CASGLVAGELFF. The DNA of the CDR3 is TGTGCTAGTGGTTTGGTAGCCGGGGAGCTGTTTTTT.

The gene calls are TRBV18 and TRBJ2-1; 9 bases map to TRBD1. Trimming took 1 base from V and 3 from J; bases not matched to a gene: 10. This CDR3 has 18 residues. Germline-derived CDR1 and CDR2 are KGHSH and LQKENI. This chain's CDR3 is CASSPRTGVVIRYNEQFF. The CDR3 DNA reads TGTGCCAGCTCACCACGGACAGGGGTGGTCATTCGCTACAATGAGCAGTTCTTC.

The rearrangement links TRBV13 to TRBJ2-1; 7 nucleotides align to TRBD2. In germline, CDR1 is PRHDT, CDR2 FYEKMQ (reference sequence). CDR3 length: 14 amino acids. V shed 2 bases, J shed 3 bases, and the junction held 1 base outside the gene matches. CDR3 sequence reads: CASSLTGGYNEQFF. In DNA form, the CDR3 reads TGTGCCAGCAGCTTAACGGGGGGCTACAATGAGCAGTTCTTC.